These T cell receptor beta chains were read from a single sample in a study of shared clonotypes between healthy human individuals. The method was immunoSEQ multiplex PCR; TCRdb's version includes in-frame clones alone and lacks a portion of them. The repertoire holds more than 2 million clones, with almost 96% as singletons. Sequenced: naive CD4+ T cells sorted from blood. Receptor source: a man aged 18 to 30 in good health. CDR3s leave out the opening cysteine and the closing phenylalanine or tryptophan. Fields, in order: V gene, J gene, clone size, CDR3 protein. Clone size appears in some rows only: once, few, many, or a class for an expanded clone.

>TRBV6-6|TRBJ2-7|NA
ASSYGTYEQY
>TRBV27|TRBJ2-2|NA
ASSFDGNAGELF
>TRBV11-2|TRBJ2-5|NA
ASSLDPGGQETQY
>TRBV10-2|TRBJ1-1|NA
ASRGGGTGVNTEAF
>TRBV2|TRBJ2-1|NA
ASSELAPAYNEQF
>TRBV4-2|TRBJ2-1|NA
ASSQTTVGLSGEQF
>TRBV6-6|TRBJ2-5|NA
ASSYRAETQY
>TRBV30|TRBJ2-7|NA
AWSRAAEQY
>TRBV28|TRBJ1-6|once
ASSVGGQKNSPLH
>TRBV7-9|TRBJ2-3|NA
ASSLLAATDTQY
>TRBV30|TRBJ1-2|NA
AWSRGSYGYT
>TRBV4-1|TRBJ2-1|NA
ASSQVVASGSGGNEQF
>TRBV4-2|TRBJ2-5|NA
ASSQDIRMGQY
>TRBV30|TRBJ2-5|NA
AWSRTSGSIIETQY
>TRBV5-5|TRBJ1-5|NA
ASSLGSSNQPQH
>TRBV6-5|TRBJ1-6|once
ASGRELNNSPLH
>TRBV4-1|TRBJ2-1|few
ASSQDPAASSYNEQF
>TRBV21-1|TRBJ2-1|NA
ASSKVRGRDEQF
>TRBV5-5|TRBJ2-3|NA
ASSFNSISTDTQY
>TRBV7-2|TRBJ2-7|NA
ASSLTGTGSYEQY
>TRBV7-2|TRBJ1-2|NA
ASSGGTGIYYGYT
>TRBV10-1|TRBJ2-7|once
ATRGGAREQY
>TRBV6-5|TRBJ1-1|NA
ASSYSGASNTEAF
>TRBV30|TRBJ2-5|NA
AWKGKREQETQY
>TRBV11-2|TRBJ2-1|NA
ASSLAAGSEQF
>TRBV2|TRBJ2-3|NA
ASSVLSTRTDTQY
>TRBV15|TRBJ2-7|NA
ATSIDRVEQY
>TRBV4-3|TRBJ1-2|NA
ASSQSRQGEYGYT
>TRBV6-1|TRBJ2-1|NA
ASSNVRGQF
>TRBV10-3|TRBJ2-7|NA
AISVPQAEQY
>TRBV19|TRBJ2-3|NA
ASRSSGRTDTQY
>TRBV6-1|TRBJ2-5|NA
ASRGEAGPQETQY
>TRBV6-5|TRBJ1-1|NA
ASSLGLGTEAF
>TRBV28|TRBJ2-3|NA
ASSFQKRQGIDTQY
>TRBV18|TRBJ2-5|NA
ASSPWGDSKAQETQY
>TRBV10-3|TRBJ1-2|NA
AISDPIDYGYT
>TRBV11-2|TRBJ1-2|NA
ASSSSWVGGYT
>TRBV10-3|TRBJ1-5|NA
AISESDRDNQPQH
>TRBV19|TRBJ2-3|NA
ASGTGGSSTDTQY
>TRBV19|TRBJ1-6|NA
ASSLGLTGPQNSPLH
>TRBV28|TRBJ1-1|NA
ASSLATTNTEAF
>TRBV19|TRBJ1-2|NA
ASKAAANYGYT
>TRBV11-2|TRBJ2-1|NA
ASSLVPAGGAVNEQF
>TRBV5-8|TRBJ2-7|NA
ASSKHETPLYEQY
>TRBV15|TRBJ2-4|once
ATARGGSKNIQY
>TRBV6-5|TRBJ2-3|NA
AGVSTDTQY
>TRBV6-1|TRBJ1-4|NA
ASRKGGSGEKLF
>TRBV5-4|TRBJ2-1|NA
ASSGVPLAGDRSYNEQF
>TRBV6-6|TRBJ2-5|NA
ASKAGGGETQY
>TRBV10-3|TRBJ1-6|NA
AISEGQGANSPLH
>TRBV5-8|TRBJ2-3|NA
AGWGVPSSTDTQY
>TRBV10-2|TRBJ2-5|NA
ASSDQGIGEKTQY
>TRBV7-3|TRBJ2-7|NA
ASSSATGVKQY
>TRBV10-2|TRBJ2-2|NA
ASRESNTGELF
>TRBV5-1|TRBJ2-5|NA
ASSLFPAGETQY
>TRBV18|TRBJ2-5|NA
ASSAAGLQETQY
>TRBV27|TRBJ1-2|NA
ASSFSGNYGYT
>TRBV5-1|TRBJ2-5|NA
ASSFRTGEETQY